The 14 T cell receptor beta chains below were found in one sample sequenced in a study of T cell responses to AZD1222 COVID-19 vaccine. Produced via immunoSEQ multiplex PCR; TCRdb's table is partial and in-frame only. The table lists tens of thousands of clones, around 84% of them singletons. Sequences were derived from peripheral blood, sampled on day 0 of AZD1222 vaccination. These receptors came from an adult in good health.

As DNA, the CDR3 is TGTGCCAGCAGGCTACAGGGAGGCTCTGGAAACACCATATATTTT. This sequence encodes CASRLQGGSGNTIYF. The rearrangement links TRBV2 to TRBJ1-3, with a tentative D call TRBD1 (6 bases). V was shortened by 6 bases and J by 0 bases, with 12 bases between the two germline ends. Germline CDR1 is SNHLY and CDR2 is FYNNEI. This CDR3 is built from 15 residues.

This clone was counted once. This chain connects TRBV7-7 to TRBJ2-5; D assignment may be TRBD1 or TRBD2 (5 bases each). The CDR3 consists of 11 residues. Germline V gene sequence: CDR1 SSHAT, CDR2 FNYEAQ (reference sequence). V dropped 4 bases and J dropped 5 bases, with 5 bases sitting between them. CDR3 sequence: CASSWGETQYF. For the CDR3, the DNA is TGTGCCAGCAGCTGGGGGGAGACCCAGTACTTC.

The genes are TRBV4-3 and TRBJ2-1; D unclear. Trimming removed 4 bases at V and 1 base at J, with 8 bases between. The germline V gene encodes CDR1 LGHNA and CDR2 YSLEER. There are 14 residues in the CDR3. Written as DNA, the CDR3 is TGCGCCAGCAGCCCATTACTTTCCTACAATGAGCAGTTCTTC. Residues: CASSPLLSYNEQFF.

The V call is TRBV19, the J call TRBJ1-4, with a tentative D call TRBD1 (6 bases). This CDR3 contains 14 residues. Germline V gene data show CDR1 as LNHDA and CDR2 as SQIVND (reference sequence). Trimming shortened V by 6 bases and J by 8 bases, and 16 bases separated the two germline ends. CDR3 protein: CASSTGALGEKLFF. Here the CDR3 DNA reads TGTGCCAGTAGCACGGGGGCTTTAGGCGAAAAACTGTTTTTT.

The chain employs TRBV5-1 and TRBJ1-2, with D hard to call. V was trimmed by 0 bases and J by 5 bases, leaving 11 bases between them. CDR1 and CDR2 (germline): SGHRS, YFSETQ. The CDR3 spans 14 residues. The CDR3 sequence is CASSLAPELYGYTF. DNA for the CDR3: TGCGCCAGCAGCTTGGCGCCAGAACTATATGGCTACACCTTC.

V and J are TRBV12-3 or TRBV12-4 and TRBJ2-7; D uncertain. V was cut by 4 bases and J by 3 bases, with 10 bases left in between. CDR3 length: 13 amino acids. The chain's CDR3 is CASSWFKDYEQYF. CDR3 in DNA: TGTGCCAGCAGTTGGTTCAAGGACTACGAGCAGTACTTC.

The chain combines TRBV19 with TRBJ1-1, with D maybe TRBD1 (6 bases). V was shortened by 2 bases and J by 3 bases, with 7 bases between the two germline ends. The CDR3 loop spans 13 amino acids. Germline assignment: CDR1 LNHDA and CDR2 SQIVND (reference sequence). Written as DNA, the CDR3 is TGTGCCAGTAGTATAAGGGGGGACACTGAAGCTTTCTTT. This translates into CASSIRGDTEAFF.

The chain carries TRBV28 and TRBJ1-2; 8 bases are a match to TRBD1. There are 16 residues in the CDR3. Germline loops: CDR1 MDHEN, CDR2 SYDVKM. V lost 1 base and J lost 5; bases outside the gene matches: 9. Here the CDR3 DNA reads TGTGCCAGCAGTTTATATGGACAGGGAAGGGGGTATGGCTACACCTTC. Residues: CASSLYGQGRGYGYTF.

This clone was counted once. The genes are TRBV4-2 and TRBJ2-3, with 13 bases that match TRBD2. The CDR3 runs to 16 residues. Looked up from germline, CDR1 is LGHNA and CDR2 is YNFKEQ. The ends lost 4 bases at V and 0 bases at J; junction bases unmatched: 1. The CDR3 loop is CASSPTSGRSTDTQYF. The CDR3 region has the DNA TGTGCCAGCAGCCCGACTAGCGGGAGGAGCACAGATACGCAGTATTTT.

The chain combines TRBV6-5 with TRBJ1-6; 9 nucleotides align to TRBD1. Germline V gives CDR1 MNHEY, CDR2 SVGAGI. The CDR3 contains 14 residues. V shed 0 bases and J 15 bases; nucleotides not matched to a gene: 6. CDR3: CASSYSEGQGVLHF. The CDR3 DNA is TGTGCCAGCAGTTACTCAGAGGGACAGGGAGTCCTCCACTTT.

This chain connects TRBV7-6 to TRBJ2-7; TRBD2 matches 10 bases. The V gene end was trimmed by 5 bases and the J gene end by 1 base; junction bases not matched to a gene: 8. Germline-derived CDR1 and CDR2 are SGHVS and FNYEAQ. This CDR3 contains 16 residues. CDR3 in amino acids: CASSPPSGRVSYEQYF. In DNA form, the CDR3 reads TGTGCCAGCAGCCCTCCGAGCGGGAGGGTGTCCTACGAGCAGTACTTC. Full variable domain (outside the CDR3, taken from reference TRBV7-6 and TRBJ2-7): GAGVSQSPRYKVTKRGQDVALRCDPISGHVSLYWYRQALGQGPEFLTYFNYEAQQDKSGLPNDRFSAERPEGSISTLTIQRTEQRDSAMYRCASSPPSGRVSYEQYFGPGTRLTVT.

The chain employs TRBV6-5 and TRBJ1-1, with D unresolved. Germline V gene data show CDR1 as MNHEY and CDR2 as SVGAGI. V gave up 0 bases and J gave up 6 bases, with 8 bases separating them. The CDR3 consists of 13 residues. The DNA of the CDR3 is TGTGCCAGCAGTTACTCGGGAGGCCCTGAAGCTTTCTTT. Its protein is CASSYSGGPEAFF.

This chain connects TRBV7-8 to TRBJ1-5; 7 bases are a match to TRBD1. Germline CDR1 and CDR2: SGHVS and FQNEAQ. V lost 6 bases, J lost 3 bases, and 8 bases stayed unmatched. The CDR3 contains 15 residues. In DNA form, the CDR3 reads TGTGCCAGCAGTTCAGCAGGGGGAAACAATCAGCCCCAGCATTTT. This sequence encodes CASSSAGGNNQPQHF.

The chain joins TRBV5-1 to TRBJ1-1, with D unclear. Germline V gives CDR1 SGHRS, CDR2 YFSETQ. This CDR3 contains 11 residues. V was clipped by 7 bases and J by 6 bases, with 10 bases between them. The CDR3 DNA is TGCGCCAGCGGGGAGGGAGCTGAAGCTTTCTTT. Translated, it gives CASGEGAEAFF.